This TCR beta chain originates from a study of control samples from healthy donors and cancer patients. This clone has just a few counts. Sequencing used immunoSEQ multiplex PCR; TCRdb keeps in-frame clones, though not all of them. Seen here are about 120,000 clones, about 94% observed once, and the top ten hold less than 3.5%. The CDR3 loop spans 14 amino acids. Per the germline V gene, CDR1 is SNHLY and CDR2 is FYNNEI. The V end was cut by 7 bases, the J end by 0 bases, with 7 bases between. The TCR sequence derives from a man aged 30-40 years in good health. J is TRBJ2-6 and V is TRBV2; TRBD1 is a possible D gene (6 bases). Input material: blood. Here the CDR3 reads CASTRGSGANVLTF. The CDR3 DNA sequence: TGTGCCAGCACCAGGGGCTCTGGGGCCAACGTCCTGACTTTC.